This TCR beta chain was captured by sequencing in a study of T cells in Graves' hyperthyroidism and ophthalmopathy. Worth noting for this clonotype: The target antigen is unknown.

The CDR3 regions of TCR beta were amplified from RNA transcripts. With the HTBI primer set, the TCR CDR3 went through a first round of RT-PCR. TCRdb recomputed calls from the multiplex PCR reads with MiXCR, one row per CDR3 protein. The data contain roughly 630,000 distinct CDR3 sequences, 15% to 18% of them singletons. With 0 bases removed from V and 2 bases from J, the gap between germline ends came to 11 bases. The germline V gene has CDR1 SGHRS and CDR2 YFSETQ. The CDR3 runs 15 residues. Findings and limits, study-wide: The majority of expanded thyroid clonotypes above 0.001 also appeared in blood.

This receptor was identified in a woman aged 30 to 39 with Graves' hyperthyroidism. V gene TRBV5-1 combines with J gene TRBJ2-5; D uncertain. Sequencing used blood. The CDR3 nucleotides read TGCGCCAGCAGCTTGGGTGAAGGCTCTCAAGAGACCCAGTACTTC. Protein sequence: CASSLGEGSQETQYF.